This T cell receptor beta chain was found in a study of persistence of HIV-infected CD4 T cells. Note on this clone: Its antigen is as yet unknown.

The V end lost 2 bases, the J end lost 3 bases, and 14 bases lay between the germline ends. The CDR3 is 15 amino acids. CDR1 is SGHTA, CDR2 FQGNSA, per germline. An overlapping HIV-1 Gag peptide pool stimulated these cells at 0.85 to 1 ug/peptide/mL. Memory cells lacking CD40L and CD69 with high CD45RO were sorted. This was the immunoSEQ version 4 assay in survey mode. The assay was immunoSEQ multiplex PCR, and TCRdb's table has in-frame clones only and misses some. The data show tens of thousands of clones, 75% to 80% seen once. The material was CD4+ T cells sorted from PBMCs after approximately 18-hour stimulation, obtained from a patient who received antiretroviral therapy. The clonotype originates from an adult man with HIV who was CMV-seropositive. The rearrangement links TRBV7-2 to TRBJ2-7; possibly TRBD1 for D (6 bases). The CDR3 DNA follows: TGTGCCAGCAGCTTAAGAGGCACAGGGAACTACGAGCAGTACTTC. This codes for CASSLRGTGNYEQYF.